The TCR beta chain described here comes from a study of blood T cell repertoires in COVID-19. Study background: Samples taken during acute and convalescent COVID-19 were collected in the United States, Italy and Spain. Sources were T cells, B-cell-depleted T cells, or PBMCs; the material itself was cDNA or gDNA.

It was during active infection that Seattle patients were enrolled and then longitudinally followed. In the source study's methods: From reference gene primer amplification, estimates of nucleated cell counts were derived. Assay used: immunoSEQ multiplex PCR; TCRdb lists only in-frame clones, some missing. V and J calls and clone size are those listed in that table; D and trimming were worked out from the DNA. The sample lists roughly 380,000 clones, around 91% seen once, with 1.5% to 1.8% in the top ten. V lost 9 bases and J 2 bases, leaving 14 bases between the germline ends. This CDR3 is 13 amino acids long. Germline CDR1 is MNHEY and CDR2 is SMNVEV (reference sequence).

The sample was peripheral blood. The TCR was taken from a woman in her thirties or forties with COVID-19, enrolled during active disease. The V call is TRBV27, the J call TRBJ2-7; possible D gene TRBD2, 6 bases. The CDR3 here is CASESSETYEQYF. The CDR3 DNA follows: TGTGCCAGTGAATCTAGCGAGACCTACGAGCAGTACTTC.